Sequencing of this TCR beta chain was carried out in a study of shared clonotypes between healthy human individuals. CDR3 length: 16 residues. The germline V gene encodes CDR1 MRHNA and CDR2 SNTAGT. The V end lost 4 bases, the J end lost 0 bases, and 15 bases lay between the germline ends. This table comes from immunoSEQ multiplex PCR, and its TCRdb copy is limited to in-frame clones, with some not included. The sample shows 2 million to 3 million clones, under 95% of them seen only once. The chain uses TRBV6-4 and TRBJ1-1; D gene ambiguous. This clonotype was sampled from a man aged 18 to 29 in good health. Some clones in this sample may be carry-over from other donors' samples. Material for sequencing was naive CD4+ T cells from PBMCs. Subset described: CD45RA+ positively selected. This CDR3 is CASSVFFRPLNTEAFF. CDR3 coding DNA: TGTGCCAGCAGTGTCTTTTTCCGTCCTTTGAACACTGAAGCTTTCTTT.